This TCR beta chain comes out of a study of cytomegalovirus exposure and HLA in healthy donors. This clone showed up just a few times. The length of the CDR3 is 16 residues. The V segment lost 2 bases and the J segment 1 base; nucleotides outside the gene matches: 6. The germline gives CDR1 SNHLY, CDR2 FYNNEI. This PCR relied on a set of 60 Vbeta primers and 13 Jbeta primers. Sequencing was performed with immunoSEQ multiplex PCR; in TCRdb, only in-frame clones are kept and a portion is missing. The table has some 120,000 clones, 8% to 11% seen once; the top ten hold approximately 4.5%. What was sequenced was PBMCs. The V gene is TRBV2, the J gene TRBJ2-5, with TRBD2 matching 8 bases. This TCR was recovered from a woman aged 18-35 years in good health and CMV-seropositive. The CDR3 region is CASSELVSGAQETQYF. In DNA form, the CDR3 reads TGTGCCAGCAGTGAACTAGTTAGCGGGGCCCAAGAGACCCAGTACTTC.